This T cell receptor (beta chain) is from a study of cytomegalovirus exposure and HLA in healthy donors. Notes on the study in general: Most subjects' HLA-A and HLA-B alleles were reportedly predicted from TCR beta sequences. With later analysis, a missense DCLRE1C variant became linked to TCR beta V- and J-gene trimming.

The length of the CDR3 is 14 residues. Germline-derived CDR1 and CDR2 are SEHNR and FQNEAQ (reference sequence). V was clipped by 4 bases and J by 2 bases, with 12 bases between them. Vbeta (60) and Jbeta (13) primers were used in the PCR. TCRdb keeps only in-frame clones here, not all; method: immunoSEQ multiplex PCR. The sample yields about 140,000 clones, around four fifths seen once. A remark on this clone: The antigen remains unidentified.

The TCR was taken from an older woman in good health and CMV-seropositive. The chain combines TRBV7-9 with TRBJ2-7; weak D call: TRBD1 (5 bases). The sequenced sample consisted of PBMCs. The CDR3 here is CASSSQGIPYEQYF. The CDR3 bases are TGTGCCAGCAGCTCCCAGGGAATCCCCTACGAGCAGTACTTC. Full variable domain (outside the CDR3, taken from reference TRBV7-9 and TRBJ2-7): DTGVSQNPRHKITKRGQNVTFRCDPISEHNRLYWYRQTLGQGPEFLTYFQNEAQLEKSRLLSDRFSAERPKGSFSTLEIQRTEQGDSAMYLCASSSQGIPYEQYFGPGTRLTVT.